The rows below give T cell receptor beta chains drawn from one sample of a study of T cell changes during pregnancy in multiple sclerosis. Sequenced by immunoSEQ multiplex PCR; TCRdb stores in-frame clones only, minus some. This sample yields around 79,000 clones, of which around nine tenths are seen a single time; 0.4% to 0.6% belongs to the top ten. Sequencing used CD4+ T cells from peripheral blood mononuclear cells, obtained in the second trimester of pregnancy. All receptors derive from a female donor with multiple sclerosis, enrolled in a pregnancy study. Both conserved end residues are part of each CDR3. The D gene is left open where the match is weak. The size field is filled for only some rows; it gives once, few, many or a size class.

clone size	D gene	J gene	V gene	CDR3 protein	CDR3 DNA
-	-	TRBJ1-4	TRBV7-9	CASSRGQRNEKLFF	TGTGCCAGCAGCCGAGGACAGAGAAATGAAAAACTGTTTTTT
-	-	TRBJ2-6	TRBV30	CAWSPGRFGNVLTF	TGTGCCTGGAGTCCGGGTCGGTTTGGCAACGTCCTGACTTTC
-	TRBD1	TRBJ1-2	TRBV5-1	CASSSIMGTDFNYGYTF	TGCGCCAGCAGCTCGATAATGGGGACAGACTTTAACTATGGCTACACCTTC
-	TRBD1	TRBJ1-3	TRBV11-1	CASSLPTGSGNTIYF	TGTGCCAGCAGCCTACCGACAGGGTCTGGAAACACCATATATTTT
-	TRBD1	TRBJ1-4	TRBV5-1	CASSPTGATNEKLFF	TGCGCCAGCAGCCCGACAGGGGCAACTAATGAAAAACTGTTTTTT
-	TRBD1	TRBJ2-7	TRBV7-9	CASRRTGGYEQYF	TGTGCCAGCAGACGGACAGGGGGGTACGAGCAGTACTTC
-	TRBD1	TRBJ2-1	TRBV5-1	CASSLLRGDRGVNEQFF	TGCGCCAGCAGCCTTCTCCGTGGGGACAGGGGCGTGAATGAGCAGTTCTTC
-	-	TRBJ2-2	TRBV2	CASSRPGVNTGELFF	TGTGCCAGCAGTCGCCCAGGGGTGAACACCGGGGAGCTGTTTTTT
-	-	TRBJ1-2	TRBV29-1	CSVKEQNYGYTF	TGCAGCGTTAAGGAACAGAACTATGGCTACACCTTC
-	TRBD1	TRBJ2-7	TRBV5-1	CASSIRPGQRSSYEQYF	TGCGCCAGCAGTATACGTCCGGGACAGAGGAGCTCCTACGAGCAGTACTTC
-	TRBD2	TRBJ2-7	TRBV15	CATSRGAGTSGVSSYEQYF	TGTGCCACCAGCAGAGGGGCCGGGACTAGCGGCGTTAGCTCCTACGAGCAGTACTTC
once	TRBD2	TRBJ2-5	TRBV10-3	CAISGNGLAETQYF	TGTGCCATCAGCGGTAATGGACTAGCGGAGACCCAGTACTTC
-	TRBD2	TRBJ2-2	TRBV5-4	CASSQTSGRGTGELFF	TGTGCCAGCAGCCAGACTAGCGGGAGGGGGACCGGGGAGCTGTTTTTT
-	-	TRBJ1-1	TRBV30	CAWRTRGGEAFF	TGTGCCTGGAGGACCCGAGGCGGTGAAGCTTTCTTT
-	-	TRBJ1-2	TRBV30	CAWSVAQGVGYTF	TGTGCCTGGAGTGTAGCACAGGGCGTGGGCTACACCTTC
-	-	TRBJ2-7	TRBV5-1	CASSLDRYEQYF	TGCGCCAGCAGCTTGGACCGGTACGAGCAGTACTTC
-	-	TRBJ2-1	TRBV5-1	CASSLGPFNEQFF	TGCGCCAGCAGCTTGGGGCCTTTCAATGAGCAGTTCTTC
-	-	TRBJ1-1	TRBV30	CAWSVRTGLDTEAFF	TGTGCCTGGAGTGTACGTACAGGGTTAGACACTGAAGCTTTCTTT
few	-	TRBJ1-2	TRBV7-2	CASSLYRENYGYTF	TGTGCCAGCAGCTTATACAGGGAAAACTATGGCTACACCTTC
-	-	TRBJ1-5	TRBV29-1	CSVLGAVGQPQHF	TGCAGCGTCCTGGGGGCTGTGGGTCAGCCCCAGCATTTT
once	-	TRBJ1-3	TRBV6-6	CASSPQTASGNTIYF	TGTGCCAGCAGCCCTCAGACAGCCTCTGGAAACACCATATATTTT
-	TRBD2	TRBJ2-7	TRBV7-6	CASGPLAGASYEQYF	TGTGCCAGCGGGCCCTTAGCGGGGGCCTCCTACGAGCAGTACTTC
-	-	TRBJ2-1	TRBV30	CAWSPGAGIGNEQFF	TGTGCCTGGAGTCCTGGAGCAGGGATTGGAAATGAGCAGTTCTTC
-	TRBD1	TRBJ1-2	TRBV30	CAGTRDRNYGYTF	TGTGCCGGAACCCGGGACAGGAACTATGGCTACACCTTC
-	TRBD1	TRBJ1-1	TRBV7-8	CASNHRTGTNTEAFF	TGTGCCAGCAACCATAGGACAGGGACGAACACTGAAGCTTTCTTT
-	-	TRBJ2-5	TRBV2	CASSVQGQGETQYF	TGTGCCAGCAGTGTTCAGGGACAAGGCGAGACCCAGTACTTC
-	-	TRBJ2-2	TRBV6-5	CASSYQLEGNTGELFF	TGTGCCAGCAGTTACCAACTCGAGGGGAACACCGGGGAGCTGTTTTTT
-	TRBD1	TRBJ1-2	TRBV7-9	CASSSIRDRYNYGYTF	TGTGCCAGCAGCTCGATCCGGGACAGGTATAACTATGGCTACACCTTC
-	TRBD1	TRBJ1-3	TRBV11-2	CASTDRASGNTIYF	TGTGCCAGCACCGACAGGGCTTCTGGAAACACCATATATTTT
-	-	TRBJ2-7	TRBV28	CASSLWFGGYEQYF	TGTGCCAGCAGTTTATGGTTCGGGGGATACGAGCAGTACTTC
once	-	TRBJ1-2	TRBV2	CASSESSGYYGYTF	TGTGCCAGCAGTGAATCCTCAGGGTACTATGGCTACACCTTC
-	TRBD1	TRBJ2-7	TRBV7-2	CASSQADRVYHEQYF	TGTGCCAGCAGCCAGGCAGACAGGGTGTATCACGAGCAGTACTTC
-	TRBD1	TRBJ1-5	TRBV9	CASSPQGAQGNQPQHF	TGTGCCAGCAGCCCCCAGGGGGCGCAGGGCAATCAGCCCCAGCATTTT